These 12 T cell receptor beta chains were sequenced from one sample in a study of long-term antiretroviral therapy in people with HIV (dated 2022 in TCRdb). The immunoSEQ hsTCRB v3.0 assay was used at survey level resolution for TRB variable region sequencing. The table comes from immuneACCESS by way of TCRdb, which keeps in-frame sequences with V and J called. Part of the clones is missing from these tables; in studies checked, under half for an unresolved V gene and the rest for unknown reasons. In this sample the table shows around 35,000 clones, approximately 96% of which occur a single time. Around 2% of the sample is in the top ten clones. The sample consisted of unsorted PBMCs, taken approximately 6.6 years after starting antiretroviral therapy. These receptors all stem from a man younger than 40 with HIV.

The chain uses TRBV20-1 and TRBJ2-7; no reliable D call. V was pared by 2 bases and J by 7 bases, with 6 bases between. The CDR3 spans 10 residues. The germline CDR1 and CDR2 sequences are DFQATT and SNEGSKA (reference sequence). The CDR3 bases are TGCAGTGCTAGACTACTTGAGCAGTACTTC. This translates into CSARLLEQYF.

The chain recombines TRBV7-9 with TRBJ2-1, with D uncertain. There are 11 residues in the CDR3. Germline-derived CDR1 and CDR2 are SEHNR and FQNEAQ (reference sequence). The V end lost 8 bases, the J end lost 8 bases, and 10 bases lay between the germline ends. CDR3 residues: CASEGRDEQFF. The CDR3 bases are TGTGCCAGCGAAGGTAGGGATGAGCAGTTCTTC.

J is TRBJ2-4 and V is TRBV10-3; D remains ambiguous. CDR3 length equals 18 residues. Trimming took 0 bases from V and 6 from J, leaving 21 bases between them. Germline values: CDR1 ENHRY, CDR2 SYGVKD. CDR3 in amino acids: CAISESGWALSDRNIQYF. For the CDR3, the DNA is TGTGCCATCAGTGAGTCGGGCTGGGCACTTTCGGACCGAAACATTCAGTACTTC.

V and J are TRBV9 and TRBJ2-7; D possibly corresponds to TRBD2 (5 bases). V lost 0 bases to trimming and J lost 5 bases, with 12 bases between them. The CDR3 runs 14 residues. Germline values: CDR1 SGDLS, CDR2 YYNGEE. CDR3 amino acids: CASSVGRAGDEQYF. The CDR3, as DNA: TGTGCCAGCAGCGTAGGGCGGGCCGGAGACGAGCAGTACTTC.

V and J are TRBV7-2 and TRBJ2-1; 16 bases fit TRBD2. The trim removed 1 base at V and 10 bases at J, leaving 10 bases unmatched. Germline loops: CDR1 SGHTA, CDR2 FQGNSA. The CDR3 has 18 residues. CDR3 protein: CASSLVRGLAGGRIEQFF. The CDR3 bases are TGTGCCAGCAGCTTAGTAAGGGGACTAGCGGGGGGGCGGATCGAGCAGTTCTTC.

The genes are TRBV12-5 and TRBJ1-5; a possible D gene is TRBD1 (5 bases). Trimming stripped 1 base from V and 1 base from J, with 8 bases between. CDR3 size: 15 residues. Looked up from germline, CDR1 is LGHNT and CDR2 is FRNRAP. This CDR3 is CASGLGRDSNQPQHF. CDR3 coding DNA: TGTGCTAGTGGTTTGGGCCGGGACAGCAATCAGCCCCAGCATTTT. Supplemented by reference TRBV12-5 and TRBJ1-5, the full variable domain reads DARVTQTPRHKVTEMGQEVTMRCQPILGHNTVFWYRQTMMQGLELLAYFRNRAPLDDSGMPKDRFSAEMPDATLATLKIQPSEPRDSAVYFCASGLGRDSNQPQHFGDGTRLSIL.

The genes are TRBV6-5 and TRBJ2-7, with TRBD1 matching over 7 bases. Germline V lookup: CDR1 MNHEY, CDR2 SVGAGI. V lost 5 bases to trimming and J lost 5 bases; unmatched junction nucleotides: 9. The CDR3 consists of 14 residues. The CDR3 reads CASSPPDRDHEQYF. The CDR3 bases are TGTGCCAGCAGTCCCCCAGACAGGGACCACGAGCAGTACTTC.

The gene calls are TRBV6-6 and TRBJ1-2; 11 nucleotides align to TRBD1. The CDR3 covers 15 residues. CDR1 is MNHNY and CDR2 is SVGAGI in the germline V gene (reference sequence). V shed 4 bases and J 7 bases; nucleotides not matched to a gene: 8. CDR3 sequence (DNA): TGTGCCAGCAGTTCCCCGGACAGGGGGCAAAGTGGCTACACCTTC. Its translation: CASSSPDRGQSGYTF.

This chain uses TRBV15 with TRBJ1-5, with TRBD1 as a possible D gene (5 bases). V lost 0 bases, J lost 4 bases, and 19 bases lay in between. Germline-derived CDR1 and CDR2 are LNHNV and YYDKDF (reference sequence). There are 18 residues in the CDR3. CDR3 loop: CATSRDLQGDWPNQPQHF. CDR3 DNA: TGTGCCACCAGCAGAGATCTTCAGGGAGACTGGCCTAATCAGCCCCAGCATTTT. Full variable domain (outside the CDR3, taken from reference TRBV15 and TRBJ1-5): DAMVIQNPRYQVTQFGKPVTLSCSQTLNHNVMYWYQQKSSQAPKLLFHYYDKDFNNEADTPDNFQSRRPNTSFCFLDIRSPGLGDTAMYLCATSRDLQGDWPNQPQHFGDGTRLSIL.

This chain uses TRBV19 with TRBJ1-2; D may be TRBD1 (5 bases). Looked up from germline, CDR1 is LNHDA and CDR2 is SQIVND (reference sequence). Trimming left V 8 bases short and J 5 bases short, with 15 bases between. The CDR3 has 13 amino acids. The CDR3 protein is CASAPRDGYGYTF. The CDR3 DNA is TGTGCCAGTGCTCCCCGGGACGGATATGGCTACACCTTC.

V usage is TRBV4-1 and J usage is TRBJ2-1; weak D call: TRBD2 (5 bases). The germline V gene encodes CDR1 MGHRA and CDR2 YSYEKL. The CDR3 is 14 amino acids. Trimming took 6 bases from V and 8 from J, leaving 17 bases between them. The CDR3 reads CASSLHGRGDEQFF. The CDR3 region has the DNA TGCGCCAGCAGTCTCCACGGACGGGGTGATGAGCAGTTCTTC.

The chain carries TRBV19 and TRBJ1-5, with TRBD1 as a possible D gene (6 bases). The length of the CDR3 is 16 residues. Trimming took off 1 base at V and 3 bases at J, with 13 bases between the two ends. Looked up from germline, CDR1 is LNHDA and CDR2 is SQIVND (reference sequence). For the CDR3, the DNA is TGTGCCAGTAGTATAGGCTGGGGGCCGCCCAATCAGCCCCAGCATTTT. Protein sequence: CASSIGWGPPNQPQHF.